This T cell receptor (beta chain) appears in the sequencing data of a study of T-cell reconstitution after alpha-beta-depleted transplantation in children. A library of TCRbeta sequences, prepared with unique molecular identifiers, was generated. TCRdb ran MiXCR on the PCR reads and lists one entry per CDR3 protein. The profile shows approximately 490,000 distinct CDR3 sequences, 10% of them singletons. This clonotype was seen ten or more times. Its antigen is unidentified. Notes on the study in general: Newly produced T cells mostly accounted for T-cell counts and diversity one year post-transplant.

Deletions cut 6 bases from V and 16 bases from J, with 22 bases between. Per the germline V gene, CDR1 is MNHEY and CDR2 is SVGAGI. CDR3 length: 13 amino acids. This receptor was identified in a child younger than 10 with inherited bone marrow failure, due to receive a stem cell transplant. The input for sequencing was PBMCs, taken before TCRalphabeta/CD19-depleted stem cell transplant. The chain has TRBV6-5 and TRBJ2-4; possible D gene TRBD2, 11 bases. In DNA, the CDR3 is TGTGCCAGCAGCCGGGACAGGGGACTAGCGGTATACTTC. Translated: CASSRDRGLAVYF.